The T cell receptor (beta chain) under discussion was sequenced for a study of T cell responses to AZD1222 COVID-19 vaccine. Here immunoSEQ multiplex PCR was the method, and the copy in TCRdb shows in-frame clones only, minus some. This sample has over 150,000 clones; roughly 85% occur once, and the top ten carry 1.1%. On this clone: The antigen is unknown.

Combined were second doses at about 4 or about 12 weeks. Study findings and constraints: Donors were mostly white British, more females; clonal diversity possibly underestimated. Every sample of the repertoires postdated the peak T cell response. Epitopes outside B.1.351 and B.1.1.7 mutated regions reportedly drew nearly half of spike TCRs.

The sequence was collected from an adult who received the AZD1222 COVID-19 vaccine. Sequencing used peripheral blood, obtained 28 days after the second AZD1222 dose.

CDR3 sequence: CASSKTGQSSYEQYF. CDR3 DNA sequence: TGTGCCAGCAGTAAGACAGGGCAGAGCTCCTACGAGCAGTACTTC. The chain recombines TRBV7-2 with TRBJ2-7; TRBD1 aligns across 7 bases. CDR3 size: 15 residues. The J segment lost 0 bases and the V segment lost 6 bases, leaving 8 bases of the junction unmatched. The germline CDR1 and CDR2 sequences are SGHTA and FQGNSA. The full variable domain, rest sourced from reference TRBV7-2 and TRBJ2-7, is GAGVSQSPSNKVTEKGKDVELRCDPISGHTALYWYRQSLGQGLEFLIYFQGNSAPDKSGLPSDRFSAERTGGSVSTLTIQRTQQEDSAVYLCASSKTGQSSYEQYFGPGTRLTVT.